This T cell receptor beta chain was sequenced for a study of metastatic and nonmetastatic thyroid tumors. On the study more broadly: For malignant and benign thyroid patients, tumor or nodule tissue and blood were the sources whose repertoires were compared.

In the original analysis: It was from CDR3 differences across clinicopathological groups that a distant-metastasis classifier for papillary thyroid cancer was built. TCRdb reassembled clones from the PCR reads with MiXCR. TCRdb, not the original authors, processed these V and J calls. The table shows 20,000 to 25,000 clones, with about 24% occurring only once. About this clone: Its antigen is undetermined.

Patients underwent thyroid surgery, and none had received any treatment before it. This CDR3 comprises 19 residues. The V gene's germline CDR1 is ENHRY and CDR2 SYGVKD. The V gene end was trimmed by 5 bases and the J gene end by 4 bases; junction bases not matched to a gene: 18. Study outcomes and limitations: A significant increase in TCR beta diversity was reportedly seen in malignant thyroid tumors relative to benign nodules, in blood and tumor.

This rearrangement joins TRBV10-3 to TRBJ2-2, with 8 bases lining up with TRBD2. The sequencing sample was made of tumor tissue. This TCR was sampled from a male donor with papillary thyroid cancer or a benign thyroid nodule (not recorded which). Some clones in this sample may be carry-over from other donors' samples. The CDR3 spells CAISYYPEGGLVGTGELFF. CDR3 nucleotide sequence: TGTGCCATCAGTTATTACCCCGAAGGGGGACTAGTTGGCACCGGGGAGCTGTTTTTT.